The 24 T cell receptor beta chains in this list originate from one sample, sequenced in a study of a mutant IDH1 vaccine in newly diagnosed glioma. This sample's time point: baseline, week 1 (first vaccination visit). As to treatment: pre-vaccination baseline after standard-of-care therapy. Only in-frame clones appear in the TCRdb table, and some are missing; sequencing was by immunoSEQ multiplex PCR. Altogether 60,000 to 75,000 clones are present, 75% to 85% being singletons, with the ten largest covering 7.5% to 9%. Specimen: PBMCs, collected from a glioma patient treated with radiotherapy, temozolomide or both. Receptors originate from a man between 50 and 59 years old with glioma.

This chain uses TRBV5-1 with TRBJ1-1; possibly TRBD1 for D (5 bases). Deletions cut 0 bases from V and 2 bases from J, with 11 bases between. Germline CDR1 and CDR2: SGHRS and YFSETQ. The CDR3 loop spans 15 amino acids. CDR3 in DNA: TGCGCCAGCAGCTTGGGAGGGGTTGTAAACACTGAAGCTTTCTTT. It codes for CASSLGGVVNTEAFF. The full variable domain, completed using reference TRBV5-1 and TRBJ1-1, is KAGVTQTPRYLIKTRGQQVTLSCSPISGHRSVSWYQQTPGQGLQFLFEYFSETQRNKGNFPGRFSGRQFSNSRSEMNVSTLELGDSALYLCASSLGGVVNTEAFFGQGTRLTVV.

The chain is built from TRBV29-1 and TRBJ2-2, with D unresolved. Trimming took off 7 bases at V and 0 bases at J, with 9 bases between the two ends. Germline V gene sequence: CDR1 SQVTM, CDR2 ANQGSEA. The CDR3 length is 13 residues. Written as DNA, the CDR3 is TGCAGCGGTGGATTAGCGAACACCGGGGAGCTGTTTTTT. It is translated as CSGGLANTGELFF.

The chain's CDR3 is CASSSLDSTNTEAFF. The CDR3 DNA sequence: TGCGCCAGCAGCTCTTTGGACAGCACGAACACTGAAGCTTTCTTT. The chain carries TRBV5-1 and TRBJ1-1, with TRBD1 as a possible D gene (6 bases). The CDR3 extends over 15 amino acids. The V end lost 3 bases, the J end lost 1 base, and 13 bases lay between the germline ends. Per the germline V gene, CDR1 is SGHRS and CDR2 is YFSETQ.

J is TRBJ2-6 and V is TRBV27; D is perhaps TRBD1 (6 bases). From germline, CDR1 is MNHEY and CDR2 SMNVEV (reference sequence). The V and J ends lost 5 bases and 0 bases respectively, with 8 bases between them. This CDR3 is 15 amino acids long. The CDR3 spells CASSLTGSGANVLTF. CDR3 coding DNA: TGTGCCAGCAGTCTGACAGGCTCTGGGGCCAACGTCCTGACTTTC.

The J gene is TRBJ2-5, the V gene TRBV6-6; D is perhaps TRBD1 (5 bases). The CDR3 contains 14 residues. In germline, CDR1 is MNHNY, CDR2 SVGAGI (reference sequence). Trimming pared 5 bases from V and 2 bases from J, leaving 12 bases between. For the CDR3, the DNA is TGTGCCAGCAGTGGGGCATCTATTCAAGAGACCCAGTACTTC. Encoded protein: CASSGASIQETQYF.

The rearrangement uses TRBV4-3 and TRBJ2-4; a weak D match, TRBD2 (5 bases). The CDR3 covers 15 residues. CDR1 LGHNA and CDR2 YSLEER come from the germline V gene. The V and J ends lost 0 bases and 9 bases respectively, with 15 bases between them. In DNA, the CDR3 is TGCGCCAGCAGCCAAGATTTAGGTTTTCGGGGCATTCAGTACTTC. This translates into CASSQDLGFRGIQYF.

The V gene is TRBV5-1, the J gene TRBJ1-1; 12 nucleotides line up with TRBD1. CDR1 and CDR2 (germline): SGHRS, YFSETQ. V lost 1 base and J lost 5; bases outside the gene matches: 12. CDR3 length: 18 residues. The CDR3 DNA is TGCGCCAGCAGCTTGACATCCCGGGACAGGGGGCAGAGGACTGAAGCTTTCTTT. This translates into CASSLTSRDRGQRTEAFF.

The CDR3 coding sequence is TGTGCCAGCAGCCCCCGGACAGTGGGGGTGACTAATGAAAAACTGTTTTTT. Protein sequence: CASSPRTVGVTNEKLFF. This chain uses TRBV7-8 with TRBJ1-4; TRBD1 might be the D (6 bases). The germline gives CDR1 SGHVS, CDR2 FQNEAQ. The CDR3 loop spans 17 amino acids. V lost 5 bases, J lost 2 bases, and 18 bases lay in between.

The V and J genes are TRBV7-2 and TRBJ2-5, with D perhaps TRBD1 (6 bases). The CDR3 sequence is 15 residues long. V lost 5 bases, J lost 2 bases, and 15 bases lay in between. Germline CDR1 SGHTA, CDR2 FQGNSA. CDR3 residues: CASSDFIRGQETQYF. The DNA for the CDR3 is TGTGCCAGCAGCGACTTCATCAGGGGTCAAGAGACCCAGTACTTC.

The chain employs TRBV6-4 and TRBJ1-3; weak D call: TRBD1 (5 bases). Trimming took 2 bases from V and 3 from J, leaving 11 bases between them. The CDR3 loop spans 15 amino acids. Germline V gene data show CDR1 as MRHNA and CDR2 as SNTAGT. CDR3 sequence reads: CASSDGAGNGNTIYF. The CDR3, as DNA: TGTGCCAGCAGTGACGGGGCAGGGAATGGAAACACCATATATTTT.

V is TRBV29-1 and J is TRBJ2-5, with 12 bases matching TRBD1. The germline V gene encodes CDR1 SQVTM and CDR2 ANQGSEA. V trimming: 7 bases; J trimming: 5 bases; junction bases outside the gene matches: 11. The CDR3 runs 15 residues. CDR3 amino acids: CSARGTGGAGETQYF. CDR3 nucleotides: TGCAGCGCCAGGGGGACAGGGGGCGCGGGGGAGACCCAGTACTTC.

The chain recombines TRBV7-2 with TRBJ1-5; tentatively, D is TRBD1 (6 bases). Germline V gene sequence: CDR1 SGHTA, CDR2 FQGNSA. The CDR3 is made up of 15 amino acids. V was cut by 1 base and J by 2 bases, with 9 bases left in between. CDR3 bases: TGTGCCAGCAGCTTAGACAGGGTGGGCAATCAGCCCCAGCATTTT. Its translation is CASSLDRVGNQPQHF. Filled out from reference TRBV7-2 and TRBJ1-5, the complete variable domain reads GAGVSQSPSNKVTEKGKDVELRCDPISGHTALYWYRQSLGQGLEFLIYFQGNSAPDKSGLPSDRFSAERTGGSVSTLTIQRTQQEDSAVYLCASSLDRVGNQPQHFGDGTRLSIL.

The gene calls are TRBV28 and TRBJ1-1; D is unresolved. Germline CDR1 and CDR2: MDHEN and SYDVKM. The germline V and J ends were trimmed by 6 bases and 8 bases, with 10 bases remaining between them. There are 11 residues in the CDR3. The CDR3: CASRTLREAFF. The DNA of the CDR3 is TGTGCCAGCAGGACACTGAGAGAAGCTTTCTTT.

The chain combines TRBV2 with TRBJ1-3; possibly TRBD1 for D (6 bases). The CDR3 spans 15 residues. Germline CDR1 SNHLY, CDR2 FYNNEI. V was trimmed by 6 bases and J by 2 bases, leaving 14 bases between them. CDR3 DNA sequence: TGTGCCAGCAGCTCGACAGGAGGAGCTGGAAACACCATATATTTT. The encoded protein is CASSSTGGAGNTIYF.

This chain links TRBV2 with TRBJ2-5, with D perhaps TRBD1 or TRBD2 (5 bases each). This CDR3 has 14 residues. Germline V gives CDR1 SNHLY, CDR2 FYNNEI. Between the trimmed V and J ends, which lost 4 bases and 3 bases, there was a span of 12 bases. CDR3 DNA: TGTGCCAGCAGTGCTGGGACCCTTGAAGAGACCCAGTACTTC. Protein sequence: CASSAGTLEETQYF.

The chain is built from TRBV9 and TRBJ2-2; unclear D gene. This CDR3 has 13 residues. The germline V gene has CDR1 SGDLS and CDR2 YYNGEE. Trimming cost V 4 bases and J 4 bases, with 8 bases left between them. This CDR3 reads CASSPLSTGELFF. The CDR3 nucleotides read TGTGCCAGCAGCCCCCTGAGCACCGGGGAGCTGTTTTTT.

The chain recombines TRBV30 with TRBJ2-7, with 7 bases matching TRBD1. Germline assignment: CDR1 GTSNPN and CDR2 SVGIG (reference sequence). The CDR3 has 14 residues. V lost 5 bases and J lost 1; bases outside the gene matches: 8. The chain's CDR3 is CAWDRGQSSYEQYF. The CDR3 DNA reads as TGTGCCTGGGATAGGGGACAGAGTTCCTACGAGCAGTACTTC.

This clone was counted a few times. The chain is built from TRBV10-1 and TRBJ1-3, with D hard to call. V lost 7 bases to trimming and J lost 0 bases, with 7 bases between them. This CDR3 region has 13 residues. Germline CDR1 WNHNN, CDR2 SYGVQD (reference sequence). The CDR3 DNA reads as TGCGCCAGCACAGGTGACTCTGGAAACACCATATATTTT. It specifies CASTGDSGNTIYF.

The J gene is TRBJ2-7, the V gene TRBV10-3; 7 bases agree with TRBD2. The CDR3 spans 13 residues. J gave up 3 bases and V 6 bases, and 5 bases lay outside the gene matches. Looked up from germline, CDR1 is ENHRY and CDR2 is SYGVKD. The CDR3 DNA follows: TGTGCCATCAGCGCGGGAGATTTCTACGAGCAGTACTTC. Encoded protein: CAISAGDFYEQYF.

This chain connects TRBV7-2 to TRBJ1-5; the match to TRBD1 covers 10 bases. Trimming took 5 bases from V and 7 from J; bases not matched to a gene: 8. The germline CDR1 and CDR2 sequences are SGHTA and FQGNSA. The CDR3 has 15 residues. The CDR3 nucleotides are TGTGCCAGCAGCAATTCGGGACAGGGGAACCAGCCCCAGCATTTT. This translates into CASSNSGQGNQPQHF. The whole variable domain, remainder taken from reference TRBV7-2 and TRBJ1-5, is GAGVSQSPSNKVTEKGKDVELRCDPISGHTALYWYRQSLGQGLEFLIYFQGNSAPDKSGLPSDRFSAERTGGSVSTLTIQRTQQEDSAVYLCASSNSGQGNQPQHFGDGTRLSIL.

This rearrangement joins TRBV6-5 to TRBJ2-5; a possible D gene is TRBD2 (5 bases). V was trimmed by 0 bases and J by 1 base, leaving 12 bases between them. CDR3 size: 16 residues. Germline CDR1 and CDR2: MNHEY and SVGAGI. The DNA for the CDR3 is TGTGCCAGCAGTTACTCGAAGGTCCTAGCCCAAGAGACCCAGTACTTC. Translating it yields CASSYSKVLAQETQYF.

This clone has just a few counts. The CDR3 here is CASTDRMDTEAFF. The CDR3 DNA sequence: TGTGCCAGCACCGACAGAATGGACACTGAAGCTTTCTTT. The gene calls are TRBV2 and TRBJ1-1; a possible D gene is TRBD1 (5 bases). The CDR3 extends over 13 amino acids. Between the trimmed V and J ends, which lost 7 bases and 3 bases, there was a span of 12 bases. Germline CDR1 SNHLY, CDR2 FYNNEI.

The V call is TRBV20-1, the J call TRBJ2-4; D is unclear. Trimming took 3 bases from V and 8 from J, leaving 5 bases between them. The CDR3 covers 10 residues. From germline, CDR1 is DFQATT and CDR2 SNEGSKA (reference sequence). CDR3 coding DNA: TGCAGTGCTAGCCGAGACATTCAGTACTTC. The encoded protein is CSASRDIQYF.

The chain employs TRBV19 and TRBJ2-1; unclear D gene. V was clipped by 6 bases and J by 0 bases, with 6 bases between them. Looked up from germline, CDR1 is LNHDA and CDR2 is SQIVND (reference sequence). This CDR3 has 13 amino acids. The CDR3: CASSGSSYNEQFF. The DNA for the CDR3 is TGTGCCAGTAGCGGCAGCTCCTACAATGAGCAGTTCTTC. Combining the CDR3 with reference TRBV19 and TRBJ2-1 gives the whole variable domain DGGITQSPKYLFRKEGQNVTLSCEQNLNHDAMYWYRQDPGQGLRLIYYSQIVNDFQKGDIAEGYSVSREKKESFPLTVTSAQKNPTAFYLCASSGSSYNEQFFGPGTRLTVL.